Each of the 9 T cell receptor beta chains below was sequenced from the same sample in a study of cytomegalovirus exposure and HLA in healthy donors. Primers for the PCR totalled 60 Vbeta and 13 Jbeta. Produced via immunoSEQ multiplex PCR; TCRdb's table is partial and in-frame only. The sample lists around 150,000 clones, over 60% occurring once. Sequencing was done on a sample of PBMCs. These receptor sequences come from a male donor in good health and CMV-seronegative.

J is TRBJ2-2 and V is TRBV9, with D maybe TRBD1 (5 bases). Germline CDR1 and CDR2: SGDLS and YYNGEE. The V gene lost 7 bases and the J gene lost 7 bases, with 14 bases spanning the gap. The CDR3 spans 13 residues. CDR3 DNA sequence: TGTGCCAGCGCCCGACAGTCCGTCGGGGAGCTGTTTTTT. Amino acids: CASARQSVGELFF.

On this clone itself: Compared with germline, one end of the junction differs, possibly owing to a read error. The V and J genes are TRBV6-1 and TRBJ2-5; maybe TRBD1 (9 bases). From germline, CDR1 is MNHNS and CDR2 SASEGT. The CDR3 is made up of 11 amino acids. The CDR3 nucleotides read TGTGCCAGCACCAGGGGACAGGGACTAGACTTC. Translated: CASTRGQGLDF.

This clone was found once. This rearrangement joins TRBV18 to TRBJ1-1, with a tentative D call TRBD1 (5 bases). The CDR3 has 15 residues. Trimming pared 4 bases from V and 2 bases from J, leaving 14 bases between. Germline lookup yields CDR1 KGHSH and CDR2 LQKENI. The CDR3 reads CASSLAGTANTEAFF. DNA for the CDR3: TGTGCCAGCTCACTTGCCGGGACTGCCAACACTGAAGCTTTCTTT.

The chain joins TRBV6-5 to TRBJ2-5, with 7 bases matching TRBD2. Germline assignment: CDR1 MNHEY and CDR2 SVGAGI. J gave up 4 bases and V 8 bases, and 7 bases lay outside the gene matches. The CDR3 covers 13 residues. CDR3 DNA: TGTGCCAGCCTAGAGAGCGGGGCAGAGACCCAGTACTTC. This codes for CASLESGAETQYF.

The chain links TRBV7-2 to TRBJ2-7; TRBD2 agrees at 9 bases. Losses at the gene ends were 2 bases for V and 6 bases for J; bases not matched to a gene: 8. Germline lookup yields CDR1 SGHTA and CDR2 FQGNSA. The CDR3 is 15 amino acids. CDR3 sequence reads: CASSLLSAGGLEQYF. In DNA, the CDR3 is TGTGCCAGCAGCTTATTATCGGCGGGAGGGCTCGAGCAGTACTTC.

The table lists this clone with a few counts. The chain employs TRBV9 and TRBJ1-3; TRBD1 matches at 7 bases. The CDR3 covers 14 residues. Trimming cost V 3 bases and J 5 bases; bases outside gene matches: 5. CDR1 is SGDLS and CDR2 is YYNGEE in the germline V gene. Here the CDR3 reads CASSAGTDRNTIYF. The CDR3 coding sequence is TGTGCCAGCAGCGCCGGGACAGACCGAAACACCATATATTTT. Filled out from reference TRBV9 and TRBJ1-3, the complete variable domain reads DSGVTQTPKHLITATGQRVTLRCSPRSGDLSVYWYQQSLDQGLQFLIQYYNGEERAKGNILERFSAQQFPDLHSELNLSSLELGDSALYFCASSAGTDRNTIYFGEGSWLTVV.

For this clone: An end of the junction differs from the germline gene, which may be a read error. The V and J genes are TRBV30 and TRBJ2-7, with 8 bases fitting TRBD1. The CDR3 has 11 residues. Looked up from germline, CDR1 is GTSNPN and CDR2 is SVGIG (reference sequence). The CDR3 loop is CACSMLRGLDF. In nucleotides, the CDR3 is TGTGCCTGCAGCATGCTCAGGGGGCTAGACTTC.

The chain is built from TRBV19 and TRBJ1-5; 8 bases match TRBD1. The J segment lost 1 base and the V segment lost 7 bases, leaving 3 bases of the junction unmatched. This CDR3 contains 14 residues. Germline CDR1 LNHDA, CDR2 SQIVND (reference sequence). The CDR3 DNA is TGTGCCAGTAACAACAGGGGGAGCAATCAGCCCCAGCATTTT. Translated: CASNNRGSNQPQHF.

V and J are TRBV5-1 and TRBJ2-1; 11 bases agree with TRBD2. Germline V lookup: CDR1 SGHRS, CDR2 YFSETQ. V lost 1 base to trimming and J lost 8 bases; unmatched junction nucleotides: 8. The CDR3 sequence is 16 residues long. The CDR3 loop reads CASSLIASGGMYEQFF. Written as DNA, the CDR3 is TGCGCCAGCAGCTTGATCGCTAGCGGGGGGATGTATGAGCAGTTCTTC.